The 22 T cell receptor beta chains presented below share a single source sample, sequenced in a study of cytomegalovirus exposure and HLA in healthy donors. With 60 Vbeta and 13 Jbeta primers, the PCR was carried out. Data came from immunoSEQ multiplex PCR; TCRdb stores just in-frame clones and leaves some out. The sample carries approximately 190,000 clones, more than 70% recorded once. Sequencing was done on a sample of PBMCs. The receptors originated from a man aged 40-49 years in good health and CMV-seropositive.

This clone was detected once. The chain carries TRBV11-2 and TRBJ2-3; no clear D gene. The V gene lost 2 bases and the J gene lost 2 bases, with 11 bases spanning the gap. The CDR3 is 15 amino acids. CDR1 SGHAT and CDR2 FQNNGV come from the germline V gene. The CDR3 spells CASSLLHQITDTQYF. CDR3 coding DNA: TGTGCCAGCAGCTTATTACACCAGATCACAGATACGCAGTATTTT.

The V gene is TRBV2, the J gene TRBJ2-7, with D possibly TRBD2 on 5 matching bases. Germline V lookup: CDR1 SNHLY, CDR2 FYNNEI. There are 11 residues in the CDR3. Deletions cut 7 bases from V and 4 bases from J, with 8 bases between. Written as DNA, the CDR3 is TGTGCCAGCAAACGGGAATACGAGCAGTACTTC. Amino acids: CASKREYEQYF.

V usage is TRBV9 and J usage is TRBJ2-3, with D perhaps TRBD2 (6 bases). V lost 4 bases and J lost 6, with 21 bases in between. Germline V lookup: CDR1 SGDLS, CDR2 YYNGEE. The CDR3 covers 16 residues. CDR3 residues: CASSPSSKRVPDTQYF. The CDR3 DNA sequence: TGTGCCAGCAGCCCTAGTAGCAAGCGGGTGCCGGATACGCAGTATTTT. Filled out from reference TRBV9 and TRBJ2-3, the complete variable domain reads DSGVTQTPKHLITATGQRVTLRCSPRSGDLSVYWYQQSLDQGLQFLIQYYNGEERAKGNILERFSAQQFPDLHSELNLSSLELGDSALYFCASSPSSKRVPDTQYFGPGTRLTVL.

The rearrangement links TRBV25-1 to TRBJ1-2, with a tentative D call TRBD1 (6 bases). The V and J ends lost 8 bases and 1 base respectively, with 8 bases between them. Germline lookup yields CDR1 MGHDK and CDR2 SYGVNS. The CDR3 extends over 12 amino acids. CDR3 DNA sequence: TGTGCCAGCCGAGGGGGTAACTATGGCTACACCTTC. Translation gives CASRGGNYGYTF.

The chain joins TRBV30 to TRBJ2-6; D not resolved. There are 15 residues in the CDR3. Trimming shortened V by 0 bases and J by 3 bases, and 9 bases separated the two germline ends. The V gene's germline CDR1 is GTSNPN and CDR2 SVGIG (reference sequence). The CDR3 DNA is TGTGCCTGGAGTGTAGCTGGTCATGGGGCCAACGTCCTGACTTTC. Encoded protein: CAWSVAGHGANVLTF.

This rearrangement joins TRBV28 to TRBJ2-7; TRBD1 might be the D (6 bases). V gave up 6 bases and J gave up 7 bases, with 19 bases separating them. This CDR3 has 14 residues. The V gene's germline CDR1 is MDHEN and CDR2 SYDVKM. CDR3 sequence (DNA): TGTGCCAGCAGCCACAGGGATTTCAGAGGGGAGCAGTACTTC. Its protein is CASSHRDFRGEQYF.

The rearrangement joins TRBV5-4 to TRBJ1-2, with 9 nucleotides matching TRBD1. The CDR3 covers 15 residues. V lost 1 base, J lost 8 bases, and 9 bases stayed unmatched. Germline CDR1 is SGHNT and CDR2 is YYREEE (reference sequence). The CDR3 DNA sequence: TGTGCCAGCAGCTTGACAACCACAGGGGGCGAGGGCTACACCTTC. The encoded protein is CASSLTTTGGEGYTF.

The J gene is TRBJ2-5, the V gene TRBV5-1; the D is unclear. The CDR3 loop spans 14 amino acids. Trimming stripped 6 bases from V and 1 base from J, with 13 bases between. Per germline, CDR1 SGHRS and CDR2 YFSETQ. CDR3 loop: CASNFGNTQETQYF. The CDR3 DNA sequence: TGCGCCAGCAACTTTGGCAATACCCAAGAGACCCAGTACTTC.

The rearrangement uses TRBV18 and TRBJ1-3; 10 nucleotides match TRBD1. Per germline, CDR1 KGHSH and CDR2 LQKENI. Trimming at V came to 3 bases and at J to 3 bases, leaving 5 bases not matched to a gene. This CDR3 is 16 amino acids long. In nucleotides, the CDR3 is TGTGCCAGCTCACCTCGCCGGGACAGGGGTGGAAACACCATATATTTT. Translation gives CASSPRRDRGGNTIYF.

The V gene is TRBV6-5, the J gene TRBJ1-1; TRBD1 matches at 8 bases. Germline loops: CDR1 MNHEY, CDR2 SVGAGI. Trimming took 5 bases from V and 1 from J; bases not matched to a gene: 6. The CDR3 is 15 amino acids. This chain's CDR3 is CASSHHGQGNTEAFF. In nucleotides, the CDR3 is TGTGCCAGCAGTCACCATGGACAGGGGAACACTGAAGCTTTCTTT.

This clone was counted once. The chain recombines TRBV6-5 with TRBJ2-7; D is perhaps TRBD2 (5 bases). The V gene lost 6 bases and the J gene lost 5 bases, with 14 bases spanning the gap. Germline loops: CDR1 MNHEY, CDR2 SVGAGI. The CDR3 extends over 13 amino acids. CDR3 sequence reads: CASSPSGVHEQYF. For the CDR3, the DNA is TGTGCCAGCAGCCCCTCCGGGGTCCACGAGCAGTACTTC.

The V gene is TRBV7-6, the J gene TRBJ2-7; TRBD2 agrees at 12 bases. V dropped 4 bases and J dropped 6; count of bases not matched to a gene: 16. The CDR3 totals 18 residues. Germline CDR1 SGHVS, CDR2 FNYEAQ. The chain's CDR3 is CASSSLRPSSGRGSEQYF. CDR3 sequence (DNA): TGTGCCAGCAGCTCCCTACGTCCCTCTAGCGGGAGGGGATCCGAGCAGTACTTC.

J is TRBJ2-7 and V is TRBV5-1, with D possibly TRBD1 on 6 matching bases. Germline lookup yields CDR1 SGHRS and CDR2 YFSETQ. Trimming shortened V by 0 bases and J by 3 bases, and 16 bases separated the two germline ends. The CDR3 covers 16 residues. The CDR3 region is CASSLESVDSLYEQYF. The CDR3 bases are TGCGCCAGCAGCTTGGAATCGGTGGACAGTCTCTACGAGCAGTACTTC.

The J gene is TRBJ2-1, the V gene TRBV29-1; 11 positions agree with TRBD2. CDR3 length: 16 residues. V dropped 4 bases and J dropped 0; count of bases not matched to a gene: 5. The germline CDR1 and CDR2 sequences are SQVTM and ANQGSEA. CDR3 amino acids: CSVGDLAGGSYNEQFF. CDR3 DNA sequence: TGCAGCGTTGGGGACCTAGCGGGAGGCTCCTACAATGAGCAGTTCTTC.

This chain links TRBV2 with TRBJ2-7; tentative D call: TRBD2 (5 bases). The V end was cut by 2 bases, the J end by 11 bases, with 25 bases between. Germline-derived CDR1 and CDR2 are SNHLY and FYNNEI. This CDR3 is 16 amino acids long. For the CDR3, the DNA is TGTGCCAGCAGTGAATATTGGACTCAGACCCCCTCGGTAGAGTACTTC. Its protein is CASSEYWTQTPSVEYF.

The chain is built from TRBV30 and TRBJ2-5; 7 bases map to TRBD1. The CDR3 covers 16 residues. Looked up from germline, CDR1 is GTSNPN and CDR2 is SVGIG (reference sequence). Trimming cost V 6 bases and J 7 bases; bases outside gene matches: 20. CDR3 nucleotides: TGTGCCTGCCACCCCAAAGGACAGGAATCTCAATGGACCCAGTACTTC. Its translation is CACHPKGQESQWTQYF.

This clone came up a few times. The sample carries other DNA sequences with the same CDR3. The gene calls are TRBV29-1 and TRBJ2-7; 7 bases are a match to TRBD1. V lost 3 bases, J lost 2 bases, and 4 bases stayed unmatched. The germline V gene encodes CDR1 SQVTM and CDR2 ANQGSEA. The CDR3 sequence is 13 residues long. As DNA, the CDR3 is TGCAGCGTTGACGGGGACAGTCCCTACGAGCAGTACTTC. It encodes CSVDGDSPYEQYF.

This clone is a singleton in its sample. V gene TRBV9 combines with J gene TRBJ2-7, with D maybe TRBD2 (6 bases). Germline V lookup: CDR1 SGDLS, CDR2 YYNGEE. Deletions cut 4 bases from V and 7 bases from J, with 24 bases between. This CDR3 region has 16 residues. The DNA for the CDR3 is TGTGCCAGCAGCTCCCCTTCGGGGCAGACTCGGGGGGAGCAGTACTTC. It yields the protein CASSSPSGQTRGEQYF.

In DNA, the CDR3 is TGCGCCAGCAGTGAGGCAGGGAACAACGGAAACACCATATATTTT. Protein: CASSEAGNNGNTIYF. This chain uses TRBV5-1 with TRBJ1-3; tentative D call: TRBD1 (5 bases). Trimming shortened V by 5 bases and J by 4 bases, and 16 bases separated the two germline ends. This CDR3 is 15 amino acids long. Germline assignment: CDR1 SGHRS and CDR2 YFSETQ.

V and J are TRBV27 and TRBJ2-7, with 9 bases that match TRBD1. The CDR3 is 13 residues long. V lost 4 bases, J lost 5 bases, and 3 bases stayed unmatched. The germline V gene encodes CDR1 MNHEY and CDR2 SMNVEV (reference sequence). CDR3 sequence (DNA): TGTGCCAGCAGTTCACAGGGGGCCCACGAGCAGTACTTC. Translated, it gives CASSSQGAHEQYF.

This sequence joins TRBV2 and TRBJ2-7, with a possible D match to TRBD1 (5 bases). CDR3 length: 15 residues. V lost 3 bases, J lost 2 bases, and 14 bases lay in between. Germline V gene lookup returns CDR1 SNHLY and CDR2 FYNNEI. The CDR3 bases are TGTGCCAGCAGTGATGGGGCCTATGAGACCTACGAGCAGTACTTC. This gives the protein CASSDGAYETYEQYF.

The chain combines TRBV4-3 with TRBJ1-3, with unresolved D. The CDR3 is made up of 14 amino acids. In germline, CDR1 is LGHNA, CDR2 YSLEER. Trimming took 1 base from V and 6 from J, leaving 10 bases between them. The CDR3 coding sequence is TGCGCCAGCAGCCAAGTTGGAGGCTTAAACACCATATATTTT. Protein: CASSQVGGLNTIYF.